This TCR beta chain stems from a study of T cell responses to AZD1222 COVID-19 vaccine. Pooling was applied to second doses at about 4 or about 12 weeks. The study's findings and limits: Seropositive status at baseline applied to only six AZD1222 recipients. Donor demographics were predominantly white British with a female majority; clonal diversity may be underestimated. The study reported that nearly half of spike-specific TCRs target unmutated variant regions.

Details on this clone: The antigen remains unidentified.

This CDR3 region has 14 residues. V lost 3 bases and J 2 bases, leaving 11 bases between the germline ends. The V gene's germline CDR1 is SGHDN and CDR2 FVKESK. Repertoires were generated with immunoSEQ multiplex PCR, while TCRdb's copy carries only in-frame clones and drops some. The sample lists some 150,000 clones, more than 70% seen once, with approximately 5% in the top ten. The source is an adult who received the AZD1222 COVID-19 vaccine. The rearrangement joins TRBV14 to TRBJ2-7; TRBD2 might be the D (5 bases). The sample consisted of peripheral blood, taken 28 days after the second AZD1222 dose. The CDR3 here is CASSQGRGTYEQYF. The CDR3 DNA follows: TGTGCCAGCAGCCAGGGGAGAGGAACCTACGAGCAGTACTTC.